This T cell receptor beta chain was found in a study of siplizumab effects on memory and regulatory T cells. Overall study results and limits: Among alloreactive clones, only a minor fraction mapped to unstimulated subsets. Naive T cells seemed more diverse than memory cells and seemed major alloresponse contributors. Many proliferating CD4+ or CD8+ clones remained unclassified. Roughly 75-96% of them could not be assigned either a naive or a memory phenotype. Alloreactive sequences from unstimulated CD4+ memory cells fell significantly with siplizumab.

The repertoire was sequenced with immunoSEQ multiplex PCR; TCRdb's copy has only in-frame clones and lacks some. Among about 55,000 clones listed, 95% to 98% were seen once. Germline V CDR1 and CDR2: SGHVS, FQNEAQ. The CDR3 extends over 15 amino acids. The trim removed 5 bases at V and 6 bases at J, leaving 7 bases unmatched. About this clone itself: Its antigen is not identified.

This chain joins TRBV7-8 and TRBJ2-1; 10 nucleotides line up with TRBD1. The receptor comes from a human donor in good health. The specimen sequenced was naive CD4+ T cells sorted from blood. The CDR3 is CASSIGTGEGNEQFF. Written as DNA, the CDR3 is TGTGCCAGCAGCATCGGGACAGGGGAAGGCAATGAGCAGTTCTTC.